Listed below are T cell receptor beta chains from one sample, sequenced in a study of control samples from healthy donors and cancer patients. TCRdb keeps only in-frame clones here, not all; method: immunoSEQ multiplex PCR. Here the sample spans about 94,000 clones, 90% being singletons. Sequenced sample: blood. These receptors originate from a young woman in good health. Each CDR3 is given with its conserved first and last residue.

v_gene: TRBV13; j_gene: TRBJ2-1; CDR3aa: CAASGGSSYNEQFF
v_gene: TRBV5-6; j_gene: TRBJ1-3; CDR3aa: CASSFGLGHTGNTIYF
v_gene: TRBV19; j_gene: TRBJ1-2; CDR3aa: CASSATTGSNYGYTF
v_gene: TRBV5-1; j_gene: TRBJ2-4; CDR3aa: CASSLNGGNIQYF
v_gene: TRBV7-9; j_gene: TRBJ1-1; CDR3aa: CASSAAGSKGTEAFF
v_gene: TRBV5-6; j_gene: TRBJ1-2; CDR3aa: CASSTKDSYGYTF
v_gene: TRBV5-5; j_gene: TRBJ1-2; CDR3aa: CASSHTTGPLYGYTF
v_gene: TRBV7-9; j_gene: TRBJ2-6; CDR3aa: CASSLGSGIGANVLTF
v_gene: TRBV20-1; j_gene: TRBJ2-2; CDR3aa: CSASGYGELFF
v_gene: TRBV5-1; j_gene: TRBJ2-2; CDR3aa: CASSLSGDLAGELFF
v_gene: TRBV5-4; j_gene: TRBJ1-2; CDR3aa: CASSLGGTANYGYTF
v_gene: TRBV10-1; j_gene: TRBJ2-7; CDR3aa: CASSEVKGSYEQYF
v_gene: TRBV19; j_gene: TRBJ1-1; CDR3aa: CASSITGAGNTEAFF
v_gene: TRBV19; j_gene: TRBJ2-6; CDR3aa: CASQVSGANVLTF
v_gene: TRBV6-2/TRBV6-3; j_gene: TRBJ1-2; CDR3aa: CASSYLQGHGYTF
v_gene: TRBV19; j_gene: TRBJ1-4; CDR3aa: CASSIIFTAVNEKLFF
v_gene: TRBV19; j_gene: TRBJ1-2; CDR3aa: CASRSREGYGYTF
v_gene: TRBV19; j_gene: TRBJ2-7; CDR3aa: CASSIRMSHYEQYF
v_gene: TRBV24-1; j_gene: TRBJ2-7; CDR3aa: CATSDYTGSQYF
v_gene: TRBV7-2; j_gene: TRBJ1-2; CDR3aa: CASSLGDTFNYGYTF
v_gene: TRBV5-1; j_gene: TRBJ1-2; CDR3aa: CASSTPIGGGSPFTYGYTF
v_gene: TRBV21-1; j_gene: TRBJ1-2; CDR3aa: CASSRWGYTF
v_gene: TRBV4-1; j_gene: TRBJ2-5; CDR3aa: CASSQTSGGSQETQYF
v_gene: TRBV6-5; j_gene: TRBJ1-2; CDR3aa: CATTREERAYGYTF
v_gene: TRBV6-6; j_gene: TRBJ1-5; CDR3aa: CASRANGTGDQPQHF
v_gene: TRBV4-2; j_gene: TRBJ2-7; CDR3aa: CASSYRLAGDEDPYEQYF
v_gene: TRBV6-6; j_gene: TRBJ1-6; CDR3aa: CASSRRGESSPLHF
v_gene: TRBV19; j_gene: TRBJ1-1; CDR3aa: CASSGLNRGTEAFF
v_gene: TRBV3-1/TRBV3-2; j_gene: TRBJ1-2; CDR3aa: CASSQGTANYGYTF
v_gene: TRBV7-2; j_gene: TRBJ1-1; CDR3aa: CASSFSRLTEAFF
v_gene: TRBV4-1; j_gene: TRBJ2-7; CDR3aa: CASRLVVTSDEQYF
v_gene: TRBV19; j_gene: TRBJ2-1; CDR3aa: CASSDAGTTHNEQFF
v_gene: TRBV5-1; j_gene: TRBJ1-5; CDR3aa: CASSLDRMNQPQHF
v_gene: TRBV6-5; j_gene: TRBJ1-2; CDR3aa: CASSLTGGANYGYTF
v_gene: TRBV18; j_gene: TRBJ2-7; CDR3aa: CASSRQGPSSYEQYF
v_gene: TRBV4-1; j_gene: TRBJ1-2; CDR3aa: CASSQDPFNNYGYTF
v_gene: TRBV11-2; j_gene: TRBJ2-3; CDR3aa: CASSFLTSGSTDTQYF
v_gene: TRBV10-3; j_gene: TRBJ1-5; CDR3aa: CATAGQLNQPQHF